The present T cell receptor beta chain was sequenced within a study of blood T cell repertoires in COVID-19. Study-level information: Samples taken during acute and convalescent COVID-19 were collected in the United States, Italy and Spain.

In the study's own analysis: Nucleated cell number was recorded as an estimate derived from reference gene primer amplification. Using immunoSEQ multiplex PCR, the repertoire was profiled, and TCRdb retains in-frame clones only, with some absent. For V, J and clone size, that table is used; D and trimming come from the DNA. The table includes about 170,000 clones, around four fifths detected once. This CDR3 spans 13 amino acids. Trimming cost V 4 bases and J 5 bases, with 11 bases left between them. Germline loops: CDR1 MNHEY, CDR2 SVGAGI. The chain uses TRBV6-5 and TRBJ1-2, with a weak D call TRBD1 (5 bases). Sequenced material: peripheral blood. The origin of this receptor is a man aged 35 to 55 who had recovered from COVID-19. CDR3 bases: TGTGCCAGCAGTTCCCTAACAGGTTATGGCTACACCTTC. It specifies CASSSLTGYGYTF.